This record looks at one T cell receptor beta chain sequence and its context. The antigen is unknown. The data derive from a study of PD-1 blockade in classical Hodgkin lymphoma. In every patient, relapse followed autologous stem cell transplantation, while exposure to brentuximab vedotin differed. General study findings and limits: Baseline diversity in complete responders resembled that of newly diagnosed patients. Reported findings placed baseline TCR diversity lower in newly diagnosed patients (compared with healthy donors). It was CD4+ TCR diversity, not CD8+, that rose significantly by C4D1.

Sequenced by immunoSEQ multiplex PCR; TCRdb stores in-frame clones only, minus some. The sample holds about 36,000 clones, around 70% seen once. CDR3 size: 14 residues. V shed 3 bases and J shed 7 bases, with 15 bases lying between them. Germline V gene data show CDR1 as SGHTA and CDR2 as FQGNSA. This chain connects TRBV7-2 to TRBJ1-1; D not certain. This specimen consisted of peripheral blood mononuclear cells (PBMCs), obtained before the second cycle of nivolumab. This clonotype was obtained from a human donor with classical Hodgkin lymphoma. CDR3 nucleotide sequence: TGTGCCAGCAGCTTCTTGGGCCTTGCGCGTGAAGCTTTCTTT. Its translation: CASSFLGLAREAFF.